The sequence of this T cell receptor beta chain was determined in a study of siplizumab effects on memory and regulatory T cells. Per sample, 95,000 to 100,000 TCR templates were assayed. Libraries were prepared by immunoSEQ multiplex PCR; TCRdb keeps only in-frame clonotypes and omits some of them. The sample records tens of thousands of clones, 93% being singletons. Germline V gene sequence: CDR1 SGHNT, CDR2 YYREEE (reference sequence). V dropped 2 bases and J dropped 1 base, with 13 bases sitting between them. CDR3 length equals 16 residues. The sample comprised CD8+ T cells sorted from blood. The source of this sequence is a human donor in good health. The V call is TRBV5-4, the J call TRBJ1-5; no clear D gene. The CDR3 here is CASSLGGLMSNQPQHF. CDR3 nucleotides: TGTGCCAGCAGCTTAGGAGGACTGATGAGCAATCAGCCCCAGCATTTT.